This is a list of T cell receptor beta chains from one sample in a study of vaccination and CD4 T cells after COVID-19. TCRdb itself ran the PCR reads through MiXCR, one entry per CDR3 protein. Of some 19,000 distinct CDR3 sequences in the sample, less than 80% were seen once. These receptors have no identified antigens. The sequenced sample was CD4+ T cells from blood, cultured in vitro, obtained before SARS-CoV-2 vaccination. The receptor set was obtained from a human donor who received a COVID-19 vaccine. Both conserved end residues are part of each CDR3. A D gene is named only where the DNA matches it firmly. The size entry is marked missing in some rows and otherwise reads once, few, many or a size class.

cdr3_aa	cdr3_nt	clone_size	j_call	d_call	v_call
CASSHGGGVQPQHF	TGTGCCAGCAGTCACGGGGGGGGCGTTCAGCCCCAGCATTTT	NA	TRBJ1-5	NA	TRBV6-2/TRBV6-3
CASSYYRLAGINEQFF	TGTGCCAGCAGTTACTACAGGCTAGCGGGGATCAATGAGCAGTTCTTC	NA	TRBJ2-1	TRBD2	TRBV6-5
CASSLAGLADYEQYF	TGTGCCAGCAGCTTAGCGGGTCTAGCTGATTACGAGCAGTACTTC	NA	TRBJ2-7	NA	TRBV7-2
CASSEVRQSNTGELFF	TGTGCCAGCAGTGAGGTTCGACAGTCGAACACCGGGGAGCTGTTTTTT	NA	TRBJ2-2	NA	TRBV25-1
CSARDGGLALETQYF	TGCAGTGCTAGAGATGGGGGGCTAGCGCTGGAGACCCAGTACTTC	few	TRBJ2-5	NA	TRBV20-1
CASSMSGGAGETQYF	TGTGCCAGTAGTATGTCTGGGGGGGCTGGGGAGACCCAGTACTTC	NA	TRBJ2-5	NA	TRBV19
CASKRPVDSYEQYF	TGTGCCAGCAAGAGGCCGGTAGATTCCTACGAGCAGTACTTC	NA	TRBJ2-7	NA	TRBV6-1
CASSSRTQNTEAFF	TGTGCCAGCAGCTCCAGGACACAAAACACTGAAGCTTTCTTT	NA	TRBJ1-1	NA	TRBV7-2
CASSYPRINSPLHF	TGTGCCAGCAGTTACCCACGGATTAATTCACCCCTCCACTTT	NA	TRBJ1-6	NA	TRBV6-2/TRBV6-3
CASSLSPETQYF	TGTGCCAGCAGTTTGTCGCCGGAGACCCAGTACTTC	few	TRBJ2-5	NA	TRBV12-3/TRBV12-4
CATSDSPQGHIYEQYF	TGTGCCACCAGTGACTCGCCCCAGGGTCATATCTACGAGCAGTACTTC	NA	TRBJ2-7	NA	TRBV24-1
CASSITGNGVNTEAFF	TGTGCCAGCAGTATAACAGGGAACGGTGTGAACACTGAAGCTTTCTTT	few	TRBJ1-1	NA	TRBV12-3/TRBV12-4
CASSKAPAGSTDTQYF	TGTGCCAGCAGCAAAGCGCCGGCAGGGAGCACAGATACGCAGTATTTT	NA	TRBJ2-3	NA	TRBV21-1
CASRASGGRTGELFF	TGTGCCAGCAGGGCTAGCGGGGGTCGCACCGGGGAGCTGTTTTTT	few	TRBJ2-2	TRBD2	TRBV7-8
CASSHPLPGLNVAGGRETQYF	TGTGCCAGCAGCCACCCCCTGCCGGGGCTTAATGTAGCGGGGGGGCGGGAGACCCAGTACTTC	NA	TRBJ2-5	TRBD2	TRBV6-7
CASSSDRAGYGYTF	TGTGCCAGCAGCTCGGACAGGGCGGGCTATGGCTACACCTTC	NA	TRBJ1-2	TRBD1	TRBV7-2
CASRRQGMSFEQYF	TGTGCCAGCAGACGACAGGGGATGAGCTTCGAGCAGTACTTC	NA	TRBJ2-7	TRBD1	TRBV11-2
CASSGTVQETQYF	TGTGCCAGCAGCGGGACGGTACAAGAGACCCAGTACTTC	NA	TRBJ2-5	NA	TRBV6-1
CASADRHQETQYF	TGTGCCAGTGCGGACAGGCACCAAGAGACCCAGTACTTC	NA	TRBJ2-5	TRBD1	TRBV19
CASSLWVTGELFF	TGTGCCAGCAGCTTATGGGTCACCGGGGAGCTGTTTTTT	NA	TRBJ2-2	NA	TRBV7-2
CASSYGPDRINQPQHF	TGTGCCAGCAGTTACGGGCCAGACAGGATCAATCAGCCCCAGCATTTT	few	TRBJ1-5	NA	TRBV6-5
CATSDPLTSGGSETDTQYF	TGTGCCACCAGTGATCCGTTAACTAGCGGGGGGAGCGAGACAGATACGCAGTATTTT	NA	TRBJ2-3	TRBD2	TRBV24-1
CASSATGPRGTGELFF	TGTGCCAGCAGCGCCACAGGGCCGCGGGGCACCGGGGAGCTGTTTTTT	NA	TRBJ2-2	NA	TRBV6-4
CATGRVGVQNTEAFF	TGTGCCACCGGCAGAGTCGGTGTCCAAAACACTGAAGCTTTCTTT	NA	TRBJ1-1	NA	TRBV15
CASSSALGGTEAFF	TGTGCCAGCAGTTCCGCACTGGGGGGAACTGAAGCTTTCTTT	NA	TRBJ1-1	NA	TRBV6-2/TRBV6-3
CSARVRGQGIWPQHF	TGCAGTGCCCGAGTAAGGGGACAGGGGATTTGGCCCCAGCATTTT	NA	TRBJ1-5	TRBD1	TRBV20-1
CASSSGLFTDTQYF	TGTGCCAGCAGTTCGGGACTATTCACAGATACGCAGTATTTT	NA	TRBJ2-3	TRBD2	TRBV5-5
CASVKWGYYEQYF	TGTGCCAGCGTAAAGTGGGGGTACTACGAGCAGTACTTC	NA	TRBJ2-7	NA	TRBV6-1
CASSLRAGFSSSTDTQYF	TGTGCCAGCAGTTTACGTGCAGGGTTCTCATCTAGCACAGATACGCAGTATTTT	NA	TRBJ2-3	NA	TRBV27
CASSQDSGQGYEQYF	TGTGCCAGCAGCCAAGATTCAGGACAGGGCTACGAGCAGTACTTC	NA	TRBJ2-7	TRBD1	TRBV3-1
CASSPISTGRTDTQYF	TGTGCCAGCTCACCAATAAGTACAGGGCGCACAGATACGCAGTATTTT	NA	TRBJ2-3	NA	TRBV18
CASSPQGRNTEAFF	TGTGCCAGCAGCCCACAGGGGAGGAACACTGAAGCTTTCTTT	NA	TRBJ1-1	TRBD1	TRBV7-6
CAIGARAPSGNTIYF	TGTGCCATCGGGGCCCGGGCCCCCTCTGGAAACACCATATATTTT	NA	TRBJ1-3	NA	TRBV10-3
CSARASGDYNEQFF	TGCAGTGCTAGGGCTAGCGGGGACTACAATGAGCAGTTCTTC	NA	TRBJ2-1	TRBD2	TRBV20-1
CASSLSGGGLYGYTF	TGTGCCAGCAGCTTGTCGGGCGGAGGGCTCTATGGCTACACCTTC	NA	TRBJ1-2	NA	TRBV5-4
CASSSTYEQYF	TGTGCCAGCAGTTCCACCTACGAGCAGTACTTC	NA	TRBJ2-7	NA	TRBV12-3/TRBV12-4
CASSEGQGNTEAFF	TGCGCCAGCAGTGAGGGACAGGGGAACACTGAAGCTTTCTTT	NA	TRBJ1-1	TRBD1	TRBV10-2